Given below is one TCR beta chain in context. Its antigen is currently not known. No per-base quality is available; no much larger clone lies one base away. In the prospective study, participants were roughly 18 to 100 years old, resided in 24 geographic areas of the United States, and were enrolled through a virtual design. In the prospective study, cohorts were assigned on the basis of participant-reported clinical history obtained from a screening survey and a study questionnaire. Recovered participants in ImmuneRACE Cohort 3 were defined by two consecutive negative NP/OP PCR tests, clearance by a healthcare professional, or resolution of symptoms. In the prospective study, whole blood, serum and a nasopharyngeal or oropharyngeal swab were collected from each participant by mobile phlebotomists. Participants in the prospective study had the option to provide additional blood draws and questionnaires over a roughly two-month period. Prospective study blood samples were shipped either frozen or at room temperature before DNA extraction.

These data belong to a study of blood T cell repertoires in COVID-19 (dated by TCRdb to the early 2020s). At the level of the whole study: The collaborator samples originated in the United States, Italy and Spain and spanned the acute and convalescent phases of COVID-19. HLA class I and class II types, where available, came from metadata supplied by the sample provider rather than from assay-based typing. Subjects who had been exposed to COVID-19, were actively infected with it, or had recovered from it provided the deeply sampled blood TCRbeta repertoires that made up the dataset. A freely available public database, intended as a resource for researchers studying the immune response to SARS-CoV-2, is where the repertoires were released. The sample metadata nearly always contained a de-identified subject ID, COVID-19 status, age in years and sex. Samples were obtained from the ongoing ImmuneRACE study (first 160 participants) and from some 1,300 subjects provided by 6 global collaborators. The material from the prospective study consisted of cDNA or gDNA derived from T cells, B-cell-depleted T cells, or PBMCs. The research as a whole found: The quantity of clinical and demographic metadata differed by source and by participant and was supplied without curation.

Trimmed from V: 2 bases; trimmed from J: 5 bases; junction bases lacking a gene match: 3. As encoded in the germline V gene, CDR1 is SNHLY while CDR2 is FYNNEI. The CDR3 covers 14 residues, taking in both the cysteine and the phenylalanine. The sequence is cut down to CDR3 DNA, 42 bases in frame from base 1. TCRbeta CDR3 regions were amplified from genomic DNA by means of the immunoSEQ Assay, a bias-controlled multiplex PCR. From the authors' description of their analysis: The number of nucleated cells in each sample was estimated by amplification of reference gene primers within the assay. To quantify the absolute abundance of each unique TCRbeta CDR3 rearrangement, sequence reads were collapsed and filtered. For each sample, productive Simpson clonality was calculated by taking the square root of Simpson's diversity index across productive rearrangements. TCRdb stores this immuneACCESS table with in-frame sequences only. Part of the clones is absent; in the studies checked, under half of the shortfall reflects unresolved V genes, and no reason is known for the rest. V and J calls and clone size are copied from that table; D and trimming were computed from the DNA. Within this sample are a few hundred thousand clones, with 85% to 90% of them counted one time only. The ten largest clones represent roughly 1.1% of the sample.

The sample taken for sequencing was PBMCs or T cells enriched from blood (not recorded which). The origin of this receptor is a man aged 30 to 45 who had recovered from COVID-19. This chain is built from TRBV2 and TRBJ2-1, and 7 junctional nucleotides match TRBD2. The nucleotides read TGTGCCAGCAGTGAACGTCTAGCGGACAATGAGCAGTTCTTC. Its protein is CASSERLADNEQFF.